The 9 T cell receptor beta chains below were found in one sample sequenced in a study of PD-L1 blockade in urothelial cancer. Libraries were prepared by immunoSEQ multiplex PCR; TCRdb keeps only in-frame clonotypes and omits some of them. In the table there are about 51,000 clones, about 90% of which are singletons. The sequenced sample was PBMCs, obtained around atezolizumab (anti-PD-L1) treatment. These receptors came from a man in his 60s with urothelial cancer.

V is TRBV5-6 and J is TRBJ1-2; 10 positions match TRBD1. V lost 1 base and J lost 7; bases outside the gene matches: 10. This CDR3 has 16 residues. Germline V CDR1 and CDR2: SGHDT, YYEEEE. The CDR3 DNA reads TGTGCCAGCAGCTTGATCGCGACAGGGGGCGCGGGTGGCTACACCTTC. This codes for CASSLIATGGAGGYTF.

Relative to its sample, this clone is large. The V gene is TRBV5-1, the J gene TRBJ2-3; maybe TRBD2 (5 bases). The CDR3 is made up of 15 amino acids. V was pared by 7 bases and J by 0 bases, with 15 bases between. Germline V gene data show CDR1 as SGHRS and CDR2 as YFSETQ. The CDR3 DNA sequence: TGCGCCAGCTGTGAGAGCGGTCCTAGCACAGATACGCAGTATTTT. This translates into CASCESGPSTDTQYF.

This clone showed up just once. This chain connects TRBV2 to TRBJ2-1; 7 bases are a match to TRBD1. CDR3 length: 15 amino acids. V shed 6 bases and J 6 bases; nucleotides not matched to a gene: 11. Germline assignment: CDR1 SNHLY and CDR2 FYNNEI. CDR3 amino acids: CASRKTGQRVNEQFF. CDR3 sequence (DNA): TGTGCCAGCAGAAAAACGGGACAGAGAGTCAATGAGCAGTTCTTC.

This clone was seen a single time. The J gene is TRBJ2-1, the V gene TRBV6-5; D is perhaps TRBD1 (5 bases). Per the germline V gene, CDR1 is MNHEY and CDR2 is SVGAGI. With 0 bases removed from V and 9 bases from J, the gap between germline ends came to 15 bases. The CDR3 loop spans 15 amino acids. CDR3 in amino acids: CASSYSTWQGGEQFF. In DNA form, the CDR3 reads TGTGCCAGCAGTTACTCGACGTGGCAGGGTGGTGAGCAGTTCTTC.

The gene calls are TRBV11-3 and TRBJ2-7; 7 nucleotides match TRBD1. This CDR3 comprises 15 residues. In germline, CDR1 is SGHNT, CDR2 YENEEA. J was trimmed by 0 bases and V by 5 bases; bases with no gene match: 7. As DNA, the CDR3 is TGTGCCAGCAGCCTTGGGGGACAGAGCTCCTACGAGCAGTACTTC. This gives the protein CASSLGGQSSYEQYF.

The rearrangement uses TRBV9 and TRBJ1-2; 7 nucleotides line up with TRBD1. This CDR3 spans 12 amino acids. The germline gives CDR1 SGDLS, CDR2 YYNGEE. With V trimmed by 4 bases and J by 8 bases, 5 bases remained unmatched. Here the CDR3 reads CASSLTGAGYTF. CDR3 nucleotide sequence: TGTGCCAGCAGCCTTACAGGGGCGGGCTACACCTTC.

The chain recombines TRBV15 with TRBJ2-7; TRBD1 aligns across 7 bases. Germline CDR1 reads LNHNV; CDR2 reads YYDKDF (reference sequence). The CDR3 has 16 amino acids. J gave up 0 bases and V 2 bases, and 7 bases lay outside the gene matches. The CDR3 nucleotides are TGTGCCACCAGCAGATACGACAGGGCGAACTCCTACGAGCAGTACTTC. Its translation is CATSRYDRANSYEQYF.

This clone showed up just once. This sequence joins TRBV19 and TRBJ2-4; TRBD1 matches 8 bases. Germline CDR1 and CDR2: LNHDA and SQIVND (reference sequence). V lost 3 bases to trimming and J lost 5 bases; unmatched junction nucleotides: 12. The CDR3 length is 17 residues. For the CDR3, the DNA is TGTGCCAGTAGTATCGGCACCGGACAGGGCGTGGAAAACATTCAGTACTTC. Protein sequence: CASSIGTGQGVENIQYF.

The chain links TRBV25-1 to TRBJ2-3, with 10 bases that match TRBD2. The germline V gene has CDR1 MGHDK and CDR2 SYGVNS. The CDR3 contains 17 residues. The trim removed 1 base at V and 5 bases at J, leaving 9 bases unmatched. CDR3 in DNA: TGTGCCAGCAGTGAATCCCTAGCGGGGGACCAAGGAGATACGCAGTATTTT. Protein product: CASSESLAGDQGDTQYF.